One and the same sample provided the 9 T cell receptor beta chains below, sequenced in a study of Ad26.COV2.S vaccination and SARS-CoV-2 variants. Profiled with immunoSEQ multiplex PCR; TCRdb holds only in-frame clones, not every one. The table shows around 370,000 clones, with about 92% occurring only once. Here the sequenced sample was peripheral blood, taken after recovery from COVID-19. The receptor set was obtained from a human donor who had recovered from COVID-19.

The chain employs TRBV27 and TRBJ2-1; TRBD2 is a possible D gene (6 bases). V was trimmed by 5 bases and J by 3 bases, leaving 14 bases between them. There are 15 residues in the CDR3. Germline-derived CDR1 and CDR2 are MNHEY and SMNVEV (reference sequence). Here the CDR3 DNA reads TGTGCCAGCAGTGCCGGAGGGCCCCGCTACAATGAGCAGTTCTTC. This codes for CASSAGGPRYNEQFF.

This chain links TRBV7-9 with TRBJ2-3; D is possibly TRBD2 (6 bases). The CDR3 has 15 residues. The germline V and J ends were trimmed by 5 bases and 0 bases, with 12 bases remaining between them. CDR1 SEHNR and CDR2 FQNEAQ come from the germline V gene (reference sequence). The CDR3 sequence is CASSLGLPSTDTQYF. The CDR3, as DNA: TGTGCCAGCAGCCTCGGACTACCGAGCACAGATACGCAGTATTTT.

The chain combines TRBV5-1 with TRBJ2-3; 8 bases line up with TRBD2. The CDR3 is 16 residues long. Unmatched junction bases numbered 6, after V lost 1 base and J lost 2 bases. Germline V CDR1 and CDR2: SGHRS, YFSETQ. The CDR3 is CASSLRGGGFTDTQYF. The CDR3, as DNA: TGCGCCAGCAGCTTGCGGGGCGGGGGGTTCACAGATACGCAGTATTTT.

To note about this clone: One end of the junction varies from germline; a read error may be responsible. Distinct nucleotide sequences in the sample also encode this CDR3. J is TRBJ1-1 and V is TRBV5-4; a weak D match, TRBD1 (5 bases). The CDR3 has 15 residues. Germline CDR1 reads SGHNT; CDR2 reads YYREEE (reference sequence). The CDR3 reads CASSLRAGMNTEAFF. DNA of the CDR3: TGTGCCAGCAGCTTAAGGGCAGGGATGAACACTGAAGCCTTCTTT.

The chain uses TRBV6-5 and TRBJ1-2; 7 bases are a match to TRBD1. This CDR3 is 15 amino acids long. Trimming cost V 6 bases and J 2 bases; bases outside gene matches: 9. Germline CDR1 is MNHEY and CDR2 is SVGAGI. CDR3 sequence: CASSSSLTGNYGYTF. CDR3 DNA: TGTGCCAGCAGCTCATCTCTGACAGGGAACTATGGCTACACCTTC.

This chain's CDR3 is CASSETGRGETQYF. Here the CDR3 DNA reads TGTGCCAGCAGTGAGACAGGGAGAGGAGAGACCCAGTACTTC. The chain carries TRBV6-6 and TRBJ2-5; 7 bases are a match to TRBD1. The CDR3 contains 14 residues. Germline V gene sequence: CDR1 MNHNY, CDR2 SVGAGI (reference sequence). The junction had 7 bases not matched to a gene; V was cut back by 5 bases and J by 4 bases.

This clone was found once. The CDR3, as DNA: TGTGCCAGCAGTTACCCGAGACAGGGTAACACCGGGGAGCTGTTTTTT. Translated: CASSYPRQGNTGELFF. The chain employs TRBV6-6 and TRBJ2-2, with 7 bases that match TRBD1. V lost 2 bases and J lost 2; bases outside the gene matches: 5. The CDR3 has 16 amino acids. Germline assignment: CDR1 MNHNY and CDR2 SVGAGI (reference sequence).

The V and J genes are TRBV11-2 and TRBJ2-7; 8 bases are shared with TRBD1. The CDR3 spans 14 residues. In germline, CDR1 is SGHAT, CDR2 FQNNGV. V was clipped by 4 bases and J by 2 bases; unmatched bases: 4. CDR3 coding DNA: TGTGCCAGCAGCTCGCGGACAGGGACCTACGAGCAGTACTTC. Encoded protein: CASSSRTGTYEQYF.

This clone has a handful of counts. The chain combines TRBV7-9 with TRBJ1-1, with D possibly matching TRBD1 (5 bases). Per germline, CDR1 SEHNR and CDR2 FQNEAQ (reference sequence). This CDR3 is built from 13 residues. V was cut by 5 bases and J by 3 bases, with 10 bases left in between. CDR3 DNA: TGTGCCAGCAGCCCAGGGCCGGACACTGAAGCTTTCTTT. It is translated as CASSPGPDTEAFF.